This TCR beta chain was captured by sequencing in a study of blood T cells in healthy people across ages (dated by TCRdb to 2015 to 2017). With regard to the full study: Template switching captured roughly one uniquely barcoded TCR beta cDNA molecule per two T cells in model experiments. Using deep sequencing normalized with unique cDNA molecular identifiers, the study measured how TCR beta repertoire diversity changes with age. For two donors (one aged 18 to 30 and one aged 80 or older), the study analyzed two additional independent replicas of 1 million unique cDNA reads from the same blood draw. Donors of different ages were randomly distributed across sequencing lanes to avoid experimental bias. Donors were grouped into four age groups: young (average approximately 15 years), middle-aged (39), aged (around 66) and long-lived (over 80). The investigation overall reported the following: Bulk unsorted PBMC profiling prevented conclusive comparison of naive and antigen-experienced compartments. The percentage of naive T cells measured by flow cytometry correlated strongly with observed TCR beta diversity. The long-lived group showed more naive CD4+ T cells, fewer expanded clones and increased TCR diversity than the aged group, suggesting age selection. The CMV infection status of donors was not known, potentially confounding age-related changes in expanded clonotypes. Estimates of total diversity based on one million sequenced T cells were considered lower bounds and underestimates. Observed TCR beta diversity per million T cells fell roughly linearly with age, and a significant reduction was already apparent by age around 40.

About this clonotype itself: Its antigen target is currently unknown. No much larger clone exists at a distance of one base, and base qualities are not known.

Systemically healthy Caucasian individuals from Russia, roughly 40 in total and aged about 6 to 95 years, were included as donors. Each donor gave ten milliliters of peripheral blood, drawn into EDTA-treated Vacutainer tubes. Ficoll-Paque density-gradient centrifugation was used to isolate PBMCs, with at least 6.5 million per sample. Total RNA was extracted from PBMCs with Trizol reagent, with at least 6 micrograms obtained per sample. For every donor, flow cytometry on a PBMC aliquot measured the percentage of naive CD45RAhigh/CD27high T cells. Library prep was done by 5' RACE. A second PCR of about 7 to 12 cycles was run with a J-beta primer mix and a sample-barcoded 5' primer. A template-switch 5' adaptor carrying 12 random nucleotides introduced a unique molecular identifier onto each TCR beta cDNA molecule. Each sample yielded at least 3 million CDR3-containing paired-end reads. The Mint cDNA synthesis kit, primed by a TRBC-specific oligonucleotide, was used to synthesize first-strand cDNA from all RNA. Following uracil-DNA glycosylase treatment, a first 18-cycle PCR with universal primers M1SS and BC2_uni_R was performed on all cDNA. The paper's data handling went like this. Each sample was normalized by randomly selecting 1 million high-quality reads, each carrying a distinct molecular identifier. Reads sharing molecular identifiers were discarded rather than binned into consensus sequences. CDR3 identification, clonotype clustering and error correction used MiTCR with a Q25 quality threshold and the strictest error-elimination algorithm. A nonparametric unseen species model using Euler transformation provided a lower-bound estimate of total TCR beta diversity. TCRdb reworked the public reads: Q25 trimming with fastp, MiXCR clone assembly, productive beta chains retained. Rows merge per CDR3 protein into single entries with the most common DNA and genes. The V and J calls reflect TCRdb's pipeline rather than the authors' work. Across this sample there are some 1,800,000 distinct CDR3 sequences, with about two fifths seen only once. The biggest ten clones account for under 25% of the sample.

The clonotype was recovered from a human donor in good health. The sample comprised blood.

CDR3 region: CASGLSLPHSPLHF. The DNA sequence is as follows: TGTGCCAGCGGCTTGTCCCTTCCGCATTCACCCCTCCACTTT. Recombination linked TRBV12-3 or TRBV12-4 to TRBJ1-6; no confident D gene assignment can be made. The junction carries 16 bases between V and J, which are trimmed by 8 bases and 8 bases respectively. The CDR3, cysteine through phenylalanine, is 14 amino acids long. Just the 42-base CDR3 DNA is kept, in frame starting at base 1.